The 21 T cell receptor beta chains in this list originate from one sample, sequenced in a study of blood T cell repertoires in COVID-19. Data came from immunoSEQ multiplex PCR; TCRdb stores just in-frame clones and leaves some out. The table includes around 290,000 clones, less than 90% detected once. Sequencing was carried out using peripheral blood. These receptors came from a woman in her seventies with COVID-19, enrolled during active disease.

The J gene is TRBJ2-4, the V gene TRBV29-1, with TRBD1 matching over 11 bases. This CDR3 comprises 18 residues. Trimming removed 6 bases from V and 0 bases from J; junction bases left unmatched: 13. The germline V gene encodes CDR1 SQVTM and CDR2 ANQGSEA. The CDR3 DNA is TGCAGCGTCGTCCGGGACAGGGGGTCGCTAAAAGCCAAAAACATTCAGTACTTC. The encoded protein is CSVVRDRGSLKAKNIQYF.

The chain has TRBV7-9 and TRBJ1-1, with D perhaps matching TRBD1 (6 bases). Trimming removed 11 bases at V and 0 bases at J, with 13 bases between. The length of the CDR3 is 13 residues. Germline loops: CDR1 SEHNR, CDR2 FQNEAQ (reference sequence). The CDR3 nucleotides are TGTGCCGGAAAAGACAGGCTGAACACTGAAGCTTTCTTT. This encodes CAGKDRLNTEAFF.

The chain couples TRBV7-7 to TRBJ2-5; 7 nucleotides align to TRBD1. Trimming at V came to 5 bases and at J to 1 base, leaving 4 bases not matched to a gene. Germline values: CDR1 SSHAT, CDR2 FNYEAQ (reference sequence). This CDR3 comprises 14 residues. The DNA for the CDR3 is TGTGCCAGCAGCAAAACAGGGGTCCAAGAGACCCAGTACTTC. This gives the protein CASSKTGVQETQYF.

The chain has TRBV10-1 and TRBJ2-1; D not certain. This CDR3 comprises 15 residues. The V and J ends lost 3 bases and 0 bases respectively, with 9 bases between them. Germline loops: CDR1 WNHNN, CDR2 SYGVQD (reference sequence). CDR3 sequence reads: CASSERKSSYNEQFF. In DNA, the CDR3 is TGCGCCAGCAGTGAACGCAAGAGCTCCTACAATGAGCAGTTCTTC.

The rearrangement links TRBV5-1 to TRBJ1-1, with a tentative D call TRBD1 (6 bases). The CDR3 totals 15 residues. The ends were cut back, 3 bases at V and 0 bases at J, with 12 bases in the middle. The germline V gene has CDR1 SGHRS and CDR2 YFSETQ. The CDR3 sequence is CASSSGGGMNTEAFF. The CDR3 nucleotides read TGCGCCAGCAGCTCGGGAGGGGGTATGAACACTGAAGCTTTCTTT.

The V and J genes are TRBV4-3 and TRBJ2-7; 9 bases align to TRBD2. Trimming cost V 5 bases and J 7 bases; bases outside gene matches: 12. The CDR3 loop spans 15 amino acids. Germline loops: CDR1 LGHNA, CDR2 YSLEER. In nucleotides, the CDR3 is TGCGCCAGCAGCATGGGGCAGCGGGGGGACAGTGAGCAGTACTTC. This codes for CASSMGQRGDSEQYF.

The chain links TRBV28 to TRBJ2-4; 8 bases match TRBD2. Germline CDR1 reads MDHEN; CDR2 reads SYDVKM. After removal of 3 bases from V and 6 bases from J, the junction contained 4 bases not matched to a gene. The CDR3 runs 14 residues. DNA of the CDR3: TGTGCCAGCAGTTTCCCGGGGGGGCGAAACATTCAGTACTTC. This gives the protein CASSFPGGRNIQYF. Full variable domain (outside the CDR3, taken from reference TRBV28 and TRBJ2-4): DVKVTQSSRYLVKRTGEKVFLECVQDMDHENMFWYRQDPGLGLRLIYFSYDVKMKEKGDIPEGYSVSREKKERFSLILESASTNQTSMYLCASSFPGGRNIQYFGAGTRLSVL.

This rearrangement joins TRBV5-1 to TRBJ2-1; 8 nucleotides align to TRBD2. Germline V gene data show CDR1 as SGHRS and CDR2 as YFSETQ. CDR3 length: 16 residues. The V gene end was trimmed by 0 bases and the J gene end by 4 bases; junction bases not matched to a gene: 6. In nucleotides, the CDR3 is TGCGCCAGCAGCTTGGCCCCCAGCGGGGGTTACAATGAGCAGTTCTTC. This codes for CASSLAPSGGYNEQFF.

The chain has TRBV7-3 and TRBJ2-5; 8 bases line up with TRBD2. This CDR3 contains 15 residues. Germline assignment: CDR1 SGHTA and CDR2 FQGTGA. Unmatched junction bases numbered 3, after V lost 2 bases and J lost 1 base. CDR3 region: CASSLSAGVQETQYF. The CDR3 nucleotides are TGTGCCAGCAGCTTATCAGCGGGGGTCCAAGAGACCCAGTACTTC.

This rearrangement joins TRBV27 to TRBJ2-5; a weak D match, TRBD1 (6 bases). The CDR3 covers 16 residues. V gave up 5 bases and J gave up 3 bases, with 19 bases separating them. Germline values: CDR1 MNHEY, CDR2 SMNVEV (reference sequence). The CDR3 nucleotides are TGTGCCAGCAGTCCCCTTCCAGGGACACCCGAAGAGACCCAGTACTTC. It yields the protein CASSPLPGTPEETQYF.

This chain links TRBV11-2 with TRBJ1-3, with D maybe TRBD1 (5 bases). The germline gives CDR1 SGHAT, CDR2 FQNNGV. V lost 4 bases and J lost 4, with 11 bases in between. The CDR3 contains 14 residues. This chain's CDR3 is CASSWGRSGNTIYF. The CDR3 nucleotides are TGTGCCAGCAGCTGGGGCAGATCAGGAAACACCATATATTTT. Looking up the rest from reference TRBV11-2 and TRBJ1-3 gives the full variable domain: EAGVAQSPRYKIIEKRQSVAFWCNPISGHATLYWYQQILGQGPKLLIQFQNNGVVDDSQLPKDRFSAERLKGVDSTLKIQPAKLEDSAVYLCASSWGRSGNTIYFGEGSWLTVV.

V is TRBV5-4 and J is TRBJ2-7, with 8 bases matching TRBD2. CDR3 length: 15 amino acids. Germline CDR1 and CDR2: SGHNT and YYREEE (reference sequence). V gave up 4 bases and J gave up 2 bases; unmatched junction bases: 8. CDR3 DNA sequence: TGTGCCAGCAGCCCCAGCGGGGGCCTTACCTACGAGCAGTACTTC. The encoded protein is CASSPSGGLTYEQYF.

The V and J genes are TRBV7-8 and TRBJ2-1; no reliable D call. This CDR3 is built from 15 residues. V was cut by 3 bases and J by 0 bases, with 9 bases left in between. Germline CDR1 SGHVS, CDR2 FQNEAQ. CDR3 nucleotides: TGTGCCAGCAGCTTTAGCCTGAGCTCCTACAATGAGCAGTTCTTC. Translating it yields CASSFSLSSYNEQFF.

The chain recombines TRBV2 with TRBJ2-7; D is unclear. Germline CDR1 and CDR2: SNHLY and FYNNEI. Trimming removed 9 bases at V and 3 bases at J, with 15 bases between. The CDR3 length is 13 residues. CDR3 nucleotide sequence: TGTGCCAGTGGGTTAGCCGACCTCTACGAGCAGTACTTC. Translation: CASGLADLYEQYF.

This clone was detected only once. This chain uses TRBV6-2 or TRBV6-3 with TRBJ2-7; D is possibly TRBD1 (5 bases). Per the germline V gene, CDR1 is MNHEY and CDR2 is SVGEGT. The V and J ends lost 2 bases and 2 bases respectively, with 13 bases between them. The length of the CDR3 is 15 residues. The CDR3 DNA reads as TGTGCCAGCAGTTACGACCAGGGCTTTACCTACGAGCAGTACTTC. Translating gives CASSYDQGFTYEQYF.

The rearrangement joins TRBV28 to TRBJ2-2; tentatively, D is TRBD1 (5 bases). V lost 5 bases, J lost 0 bases, and 13 bases lay in between. Germline lookup yields CDR1 MDHEN and CDR2 SYDVKM. The length of the CDR3 is 16 residues. The CDR3 here is CASSLGQGTNTGELFF. Here the CDR3 DNA reads TGTGCCAGCAGTCTGGGGCAGGGAACGAACACCGGGGAGCTGTTTTTT.

This clone has only one observation. This chain uses TRBV4-1 with TRBJ1-1; D is perhaps TRBD1 (5 bases). This CDR3 is built from 16 residues. Germline values: CDR1 MGHRA, CDR2 YSYEKL. V was cut by 2 bases and J by 11 bases, with 24 bases left in between. The CDR3 region is CASSQPTTRNRSGAFF. In DNA form, the CDR3 reads TGCGCCAGCAGCCAACCCACCACCCGTAACAGGTCTGGGGCTTTCTTT.

The chain is built from TRBV21-1 and TRBJ2-7; the DNA was not compared with TRBD1, the D call given in the table. TRBV21-1 is reported as a pseudogene. The CDR3 sequence is 15 residues long. CDR3 nucleotides: TGTGCCAGCAGCAAAGCGACAGGGCTACTCTACGAGCAGTACTTC. Translated, it gives CASSKATGLLYEQYF.

The chain is built from TRBV4-1 and TRBJ2-7, with TRBD1 matching over 8 bases. The V and J ends lost 1 base and 3 bases, in that order; junction bases with no gene match: 8. The CDR3 covers 16 residues. CDR1 MGHRA and CDR2 YSYEKL come from the germline V gene. The CDR3 bases are TGCGCCAGCAGCCAAGTCCCAGGGGGCATTATCTACGAGCAGTACTTC. Translation gives CASSQVPGGIIYEQYF.

This clone was seen only a few times. The CDR3 DNA is TGTGCCAGCAGCCTTTACAGGGACCGAAACTATGGCTACACCTTC. This sequence encodes CASSLYRDRNYGYTF. V gene TRBV7-2 combines with J gene TRBJ1-2; possibly TRBD1 for D (6 bases). V lost 5 bases and J lost 2, with 15 bases in between. The CDR3 runs 15 residues. Germline lookup yields CDR1 SGHTA and CDR2 FQGNSA.

The CDR3 sequence is CASSPRGPTGASYGYTF. In DNA, the CDR3 is TGTGCCAGCAGCCCCCGAGGGCCGACAGGGGCCTCCTATGGCTACACCTTC. V and J are TRBV7-2 and TRBJ1-2; 8 bases align to TRBD1. Unmatched junction bases numbered 15, after V lost 5 bases and J lost 4 bases. Germline assignment: CDR1 SGHTA and CDR2 FQGNSA. This CDR3 region has 17 residues. Complete variable domain (other parts from reference TRBV7-2 and TRBJ1-2): GAGVSQSPSNKVTEKGKDVELRCDPISGHTALYWYRQSLGQGLEFLIYFQGNSAPDKSGLPSDRFSAERTGGSVSTLTIQRTQQEDSAVYLCASSPRGPTGASYGYTFGSGTRLTVV.